This TCR beta chain was sequenced during a study of cytomegalovirus exposure and HLA in healthy donors. About the research overall: A preliminary data release comprised roughly 80 million unique TCRs obtained from HLA-typed donors.

Study-wide points: As a later analysis revealed, most CMV-associated TCR beta chains appeared HLA-restricted. The sole available immune exposure information was CMV serostatus.

The CDR3 is 14 amino acids. Germline values: CDR1 SEHNR, CDR2 FQNEAQ (reference sequence). V lost 0 bases and J 6 bases, leaving 11 bases between the germline ends. PCR employed 60 Vbeta and 13 Jbeta primers. Assay: immunoSEQ multiplex PCR; the TCRdb copy retains only in-frame clones and omits some. The sample comprises around 160,000 clones, 75% to 80% of which are singletons, and roughly 3.1% rests with the top ten. Sampled while nominally healthy, donors likely had unrecorded immune exposures. The sample holds a few counts of this clone. Its antigen is still unknown. The chain combines TRBV7-9 with TRBJ1-2; tentatively, D is TRBD1 (6 bases). Sample: PBMCs. This TCR was sampled from a man between 40 and 49 years old in good health and CMV-seropositive. The DNA for the CDR3 is TGTGCCAGCAGCTTAGCGGGGACAATGAATGGCTACACCTTC. Encoded protein: CASSLAGTMNGYTF.